The 25 T cell receptor beta chains listed next were all sequenced from one sample in a study of T cells in Graves' hyperthyroidism and ophthalmopathy. Regions amplified from RNA transcripts were the TCR beta CDR3 regions. Researchers ran a first-round RT-PCR on the TCR CDR3 using the HTBI primer set. TCRdb processed the multiplex PCR reads anew with MiXCR; each CDR3 protein has one entry. The sample lists fewer than 30,000 distinct CDR3 sequences, about 49% occurring once. The material sequenced was blood. These receptors were collected from a woman in her thirties or forties with Graves' hyperthyroidism that later progressed to Graves' ophthalmopathy.

This clonotype is labeled medium-sized (0.01 to 0.1%). The V and J genes are TRBV20-1 and TRBJ2-3; 12 bases map to TRBD2. V shed 6 bases, J shed 5 bases, and the junction held 9 bases outside the gene matches. The V gene's germline CDR1 is DFQATT and CDR2 SNEGSKA (reference sequence). The CDR3 runs to 15 residues. The CDR3 DNA is TGCAGTGCGGTAACTAGCGGGAGGTCAAGAGATACGCAGTATTTT. Its protein is CSAVTSGRSRDTQYF.

The rearrangement joins TRBV2 to TRBJ2-7; the D gene is possibly TRBD2 (6 bases). The V end lost 6 bases, the J end lost 4 bases, and 13 bases lay between the germline ends. The CDR3 has 13 amino acids. Per the germline V gene, CDR1 is SNHLY and CDR2 is FYNNEI. CDR3: CASSVGGMYEQYF. DNA for the CDR3: TGTGCCAGCAGCGTGGGCGGGATGTACGAGCAGTACTTC.

V and J are TRBV20-1 and TRBJ1-1; 9 positions match TRBD1. The CDR3 is 15 residues long. Germline CDR1 and CDR2: DFQATT and SNEGSKA (reference sequence). V trimming: 3 bases; J trimming: 3 bases; junction bases outside the gene matches: 8. The CDR3 here is CSASETGGPDTEAFF. Here the CDR3 DNA reads TGCAGTGCTAGCGAGACAGGGGGTCCTGACACTGAAGCTTTCTTT.

This chain joins TRBV9 and TRBJ2-7, with D perhaps TRBD1 (6 bases). The CDR3 runs 15 residues. V was pared by 0 bases and J by 5 bases, with 15 bases between. The germline V gene has CDR1 SGDLS and CDR2 YYNGEE. CDR3: CASSVGLTTGNEQYF. CDR3 in DNA: TGTGCCAGCAGCGTAGGCCTGACTACAGGGAACGAGCAGTACTTC.

The chain links TRBV28 to TRBJ2-4; D perhaps matches TRBD1 (6 bases). The V and J ends lost 3 bases and 0 bases respectively, with 12 bases between them. Germline CDR1 reads MDHEN; CDR2 reads SYDVKM. The CDR3 is 16 amino acids. This chain's CDR3 is CASSFVDRVAKNIQYF. The DNA of the CDR3 is TGTGCCAGCAGTTTCGTGGACAGAGTAGCCAAAAACATTCAGTACTTC.

This clonotype was observed at least ten times. V is TRBV4-2 and J is TRBJ2-2; the D gene is possibly TRBD1 (6 bases). V was cut by 0 bases and J by 9 bases, with 14 bases left in between. The length of the CDR3 is 15 residues. Germline lookup yields CDR1 LGHNA and CDR2 YNFKEQ. CDR3 bases: TGTGCCAGCAGCCAAGAGGACAGTGGCAATCGGGAGCTGTTTTTT. This encodes CASSQEDSGNRELFF.

V gene TRBV7-8 combines with J gene TRBJ2-6; D not resolved. The V end lost 5 bases, the J end lost 4 bases, and 3 bases lay between the germline ends. Germline CDR1 and CDR2: SGHVS and FQNEAQ. The CDR3 runs to 12 residues. DNA of the CDR3: TGTGCCAGCAGCCCGGGGGCCAACGTCCTGACTTTC. Amino acids: CASSPGANVLTF.

Points on this clonotype: One end of the junction is discordant with germline, which a read error may explain. The V gene is TRBV6-5, the J gene TRBJ2-2; 9 nucleotides line up with TRBD1. Germline V CDR1 and CDR2: MNHEY, SVGAGI. CDR3 length equals 14 residues. The CDR3 DNA reads TGTGCCAGTGACAGGGGGATTGGCACCGGGGAGCTGCTTTTT. Its translation is CASDRGIGTGELLF.

The chain links TRBV10-3 to TRBJ1-2; unclear D gene. Trimming took 10 bases from V and 7 from J, leaving 19 bases between them. The CDR3 contains 13 residues. The germline V gene has CDR1 ENHRY and CDR2 SYGVKD. CDR3: CATLQREFGGYTF. The CDR3 DNA reads TGTGCCACCCTACAGCGGGAGTTTGGTGGCTACACCTTC.

This clonotype was counted many times. CDR3 protein: CASSHTSGNHNEQFF. CDR3 in DNA: TGTGCCAGCAGCCATACCTCAGGGAATCACAATGAGCAGTTCTTC. The chain has TRBV3-1 and TRBJ2-1, with TRBD1 as a possible D gene (5 bases). Per the germline V gene, CDR1 is LGHDT and CDR2 is YNNKEL (reference sequence). V was trimmed by 3 bases and J by 5 bases, leaving 14 bases between them. The CDR3 is 15 residues long.

Regarding this clonotype: Given the absence of the conserved phenylalanine or tryptophan at the CDR3 end, a read error is likely. This chain links TRBV6-2 or TRBV6-3 with TRBJ1-6; D might be TRBD1 (5 bases). The CDR3 spans 15 residues. Germline loops: CDR1 MNHEY, CDR2 SVGEGT. The germline V and J ends were trimmed by 3 bases and 11 bases, with 17 bases remaining between them. Here the CDR3 reads CASSYGGARDPPLHS. The CDR3, as DNA: TGTGCCAGCAGTTATGGGGGTGCACGGGATCCACCCCTCCACTCT.

The chain carries TRBV20-1 and TRBJ2-7; 8 nucleotides align to TRBD2. This CDR3 is built from 15 residues. Germline V lookup: CDR1 DFQATT, CDR2 SNEGSKA (reference sequence). V trimming: 0 bases; J trimming: 1 base; junction bases outside the gene matches: 5. CDR3 sequence reads: CSARDVGTRSYEQYF. CDR3 nucleotide sequence: TGCAGTGCTAGAGATGTGGGGACTAGGTCCTACGAGCAGTACTTC.

This chain joins TRBV2 and TRBJ2-5; 13 bases match TRBD2. Looked up from germline, CDR1 is SNHLY and CDR2 is FYNNEI. The CDR3 sequence is 18 residues long. Unmatched junction bases numbered 17, after V lost 8 bases and J lost 5 bases. Here the CDR3 DNA reads TGTGCCAGCCGAGAACTAGCGGGAGGGCCTAACACCGGGGAGACCCAGTACTTC. This codes for CASRELAGGPNTGETQYF.

The sample holds many counts of this clonotype. This chain joins TRBV5-1 and TRBJ1-4; D not resolved. The germline CDR1 and CDR2 sequences are SGHRS and YFSETQ. V lost 0 bases and J lost 8, with 8 bases in between. The CDR3 covers 13 residues. CDR3 nucleotides: TGCGCCAGCAGCTTGGGCTGGGCCGAAAAACTGTTTTTT. Amino acids: CASSLGWAEKLFF.

By share of the sample, this clonotype is medium-sized. V gene TRBV7-9 combines with J gene TRBJ2-3; TRBD2 agrees at 7 bases. The CDR3 sequence is 14 residues long. V was clipped by 6 bases and J by 2 bases; unmatched bases: 5. The germline V gene has CDR1 SEHNR and CDR2 FQNEAQ (reference sequence). CDR3: CASRPGGDTDTQYF. CDR3 sequence (DNA): TGTGCCAGCAGACCTGGGGGGGACACAGATACGCAGTATTTT. The entire variable domain, with the rest obtained from reference TRBV7-9 and TRBJ2-3, is as follows: DTGVSQNPRHKITKRGQNVTFRCDPISEHNRLYWYRQTLGQGPEFLTYFQNEAQLEKSRLLSDRFSAERPKGSFSTLEIQRTEQGDSAMYLCASRPGGDTDTQYFGPGTRLTVL.

This chain uses TRBV12-3 or TRBV12-4 with TRBJ2-2; D is possibly TRBD1 (7 bases). The ends were cut back, 5 bases at V and 7 bases at J, with 11 bases in the middle. The CDR3 sequence is 13 residues long. The CDR3 loop reads CASSDREVGELFF. Here the CDR3 DNA reads TGTGCCAGCAGTGACAGGGAGGTCGGGGAGCTGTTTTTT.

Concerning this clonotype: One end of the junction is discordant with germline, which a read error may explain. This rearrangement joins TRBV10-1 to TRBJ2-1; 9 nucleotides line up with TRBD1. The germline gives CDR1 WNHNN, CDR2 SYGVQD (reference sequence). This CDR3 comprises 15 residues. CDR3 DNA: TGCGCCAGCAGTGACACAGGGGGCCCTTACAATGTGCAGTTCTTC. Translating it yields CASSDTGGPYNVQFF.

Within the sample, this clonotype is hyperexpanded. The chain joins TRBV14 to TRBJ2-7, with a weak D call TRBD2 (6 bases). Germline assignment: CDR1 SGHDN and CDR2 FVKESK. The CDR3 totals 13 residues. Trimming cost V 4 bases and J 3 bases, with 10 bases left between them. CDR3 coding DNA: TGTGCCAGCAGCCCGAGGAGGGACTACGAGCAGTACTTC. Translation: CASSPRRDYEQYF. Full variable domain (remainder filled in from reference TRBV14 and TRBJ2-7): EAGVTQFPSHSVIEKGQTVTLRCDPISGHDNLYWYRRVMGKEIKFLLHFVKESKQDESGMPNNRFLAERTGGTYSTLKVQPAELEDSGVYFCASSPRRDYEQYFGPGTRLTVT.

This clonotype was observed a few times. The chain couples TRBV2 to TRBJ2-3; D gene uncertain. The CDR3 totals 14 residues. CDR1 is SNHLY, CDR2 FYNNEI, per germline. V gave up 8 bases and J gave up 2 bases, with 14 bases separating them. CDR3 loop: CASELGRNTDTQYF. The CDR3 DNA follows: TGTGCCAGCGAGCTGGGCCGAAACACAGATACGCAGTATTTT.

By frequency in the sample, this clonotype is medium-sized. The chain uses TRBV9 and TRBJ2-7, with D possibly matching TRBD2 (5 bases). The CDR3 spans 15 residues. The germline V gene encodes CDR1 SGDLS and CDR2 YYNGEE. V gave up 4 bases and J gave up 9 bases, with 23 bases separating them. The CDR3 spells CASSPDSSGSLGQYF. In nucleotides, the CDR3 is TGTGCCAGCAGCCCCGACTCAAGCGGCAGCCTAGGGCAGTACTTC.

The sample holds one count of this clonotype. A much larger clone sits a single nucleotide away, making a read error possible. The chain couples TRBV6-5 to TRBJ2-4, with 8 bases aligning to TRBD2. This CDR3 region has 19 residues. In germline, CDR1 is MNHEY, CDR2 SVGAGI. The CDR3 nucleotides read TGTGCCAGCAGTTACAGGTCTAGCGGGCCGGTTGGGGCCAAAAACAGTCAGTACTTC. Amino acid sequence: CASSYRSSGPVGAKNSQYF.

Relative to its sample, this clonotype is medium-sized. The chain combines TRBV20-1 with TRBJ2-7; a weak D match, TRBD1 (5 bases). Germline CDR1 reads DFQATT; CDR2 reads SNEGSKA (reference sequence). CDR3 length: 16 residues. V gave up 0 bases and J gave up 3 bases, with 18 bases separating them. CDR3 coding DNA: TGCAGTGCTAGAGATCCTGAACAGGTAACCTACTACGAGCAGTACTTC. The encoded protein is CSARDPEQVTYYEQYF.

This chain joins TRBV7-9 and TRBJ2-7; D perhaps matches TRBD2 (5 bases). Germline loops: CDR1 SEHNR, CDR2 FQNEAQ (reference sequence). Deletions cut 5 bases from V and 0 bases from J, with 17 bases between. The CDR3 is made up of 16 amino acids. CDR3 amino acids: CASSLPRGESSYEQYF. DNA for the CDR3: TGTGCCAGCAGCCTCCCCCGGGGTGAGAGCTCCTACGAGCAGTACTTC.

The V call is TRBV19, the J call TRBJ2-3, with 10 bases identical to TRBD1. CDR1 and CDR2 (germline): LNHDA, SQIVND (reference sequence). V lost 5 bases to trimming and J lost 3 bases; unmatched junction nucleotides: 11. The CDR3 covers 17 residues. CDR3 in amino acids: CASSDRDRGQSTDTQYF. CDR3 in DNA: TGTGCCAGTAGTGACCGAGACAGGGGGCAGTCAACAGATACGCAGTATTTT. The whole variable domain, filled in from reference TRBV19 and TRBJ2-3, reads DGGITQSPKYLFRKEGQNVTLSCEQNLNHDAMYWYRQDPGQGLRLIYYSQIVNDFQKGDIAEGYSVSREKKESFPLTVTSAQKNPTAFYLCASSDRDRGQSTDTQYFGPGTRLTVL.

This clonotype was seen repeatedly, ten times or more. The gene calls are TRBV6-2 or TRBV6-3 and TRBJ2-1; D uncertain. Trimming cost V 2 bases and J 9 bases, with 8 bases left between them. There are 12 residues in the CDR3. Germline loops: CDR1 MNHEY, CDR2 SVGEGT. The CDR3 is CASSYPQAEQFF. The CDR3 DNA sequence: TGTGCCAGCAGTTACCCCCAGGCTGAGCAGTTCTTC.